These 11 T cell receptor beta chains were all obtained from the same sample, sequenced in a study of CD8+ T cells in alopecia areata (dated by TCRdb to 2016 to 2019). The sample's time point label, decoded: around 4 weeks on oral tofacitinib. The sample's treatment or condition label is to be understood as: oral pan-JAK inhibitor, 5-10 mg twice daily. Receptor amplification or capture employed the immunoSEQ multiplex PCR assay. For TCR sequencing, RNA was extracted from every sample and reverse transcribed into cDNA to serve as template. In TCRdb, the immuneACCESS table is reduced to in-frame sequences with V and J assigned. These tables do not hold every clone; where another copy was compared, an unresolved V gene accounts for under half, and the others remain unexplained. Here the sample has a few hundred thousand clones; around three fifths occur a single time. Of the sample, 1.6% falls within the top ten clones.

The sample was CD4+ T cells sorted from blood, taken at week 4, from a patient treated with tofacitinib. These receptors all stem from a human donor with alopecia areata.

This sequence joins TRBV5-1 and TRBJ1-5, with D unresolved. Trimming took off 0 bases at V and 0 bases at J, with 7 bases between the two ends. Germline values: CDR1 SGHRS, CDR2 YFSETQ. This CDR3 is built from 15 residues. CDR3 amino acids: CASSLDSYSNQPQHF. The CDR3 coding sequence is TGCGCCAGCAGCTTGGACAGTTATAGCAATCAGCCCCAGCATTTT.

The chain uses TRBV29-1 and TRBJ1-2, with D hard to call. Trimming took off 3 bases at V and 7 bases at J, with 15 bases between the two ends. Germline assignment: CDR1 SQVTM and CDR2 ANQGSEA. The CDR3 sequence is 13 residues long. The CDR3 loop is CSVDSSLSSGYTF. CDR3 in DNA: TGCAGCGTTGATTCTAGTTTATCGAGTGGCTACACCTTC.

V gene TRBV27 combines with J gene TRBJ2-1, with 7 bases identical to TRBD1. The germline V gene has CDR1 MNHEY and CDR2 SMNVEV (reference sequence). Losses at the gene ends were 2 bases for V and 6 bases for J; bases not matched to a gene: 1. This CDR3 has 13 residues. The CDR3 loop is CASSLQGVNEQFF. The CDR3 nucleotides read TGTGCCAGCAGTTTACAGGGGGTCAATGAGCAGTTCTTC.

The chain has TRBV7-2 and TRBJ1-2; D gene unclear. The germline V and J ends were trimmed by 1 base and 4 bases, with 10 bases remaining between them. The CDR3 has 14 residues. The germline gives CDR1 SGHTA, CDR2 FQGNSA. The CDR3, as DNA: TGTGCCAGCAGCTTAGGAAGGGCTGGCTATGGCTACACCTTC. It yields the protein CASSLGRAGYGYTF.

The chain employs TRBV5-6 and TRBJ2-3, with D hard to call. The V end was cut by 2 bases, the J end by 0 bases, with 4 bases between. The germline CDR1 and CDR2 sequences are SGHDT and YYEEEE. There are 13 residues in the CDR3. This CDR3 is CASSFDSTDTQYF. In DNA form, the CDR3 reads TGTGCCAGCAGCTTCGACAGCACAGATACGCAGTATTTT. The full variable domain, with the rest looked up from reference TRBV5-6 and TRBJ2-3, is DAGVTQSPTHLIKTRGQQVTLRCSPKSGHDTVSWYQQALGQGPQFIFQYYEEEERQRGNFPDRFSGHQFPNYSSELNVNALLLGDSALYLCASSFDSTDTQYFGPGTRLTVL.

This clone came up once. The chain has TRBV27 and TRBJ1-6; 7 positions agree with TRBD1. The V gene's germline CDR1 is MNHEY and CDR2 SMNVEV (reference sequence). Germline trimming cut 6 bases from V and 7 bases from J; bases unmatched to any gene: 9. This CDR3 spans 15 amino acids. CDR3 DNA: TGTGCCAGCAGAAATAGACAGGGTGGCAATTCACCCCTCCACTTT. It encodes CASRNRQGGNSPLHF.

This clone was observed a single time. Other DNA sequences within the sample encode an identical CDR3. CDR3 sequence: CASSPRRTQETQYF. Here the CDR3 DNA reads TGTGCCAGCAGCCCTCGGCGGACCCAAGAGACCCAGTACTTC. This chain links TRBV7-8 with TRBJ2-5; D is undetermined. The CDR3 extends over 14 amino acids. Germline V gives CDR1 SGHVS, CDR2 FQNEAQ. V lost 5 bases and J lost 1, with 11 bases in between.

This clone was observed a handful of times. The chain combines TRBV11-1 with TRBJ2-3; D is possibly TRBD2 (6 bases). V lost 4 bases and J 2 bases, leaving 19 bases between the germline ends. Germline V gives CDR1 SGHAT, CDR2 FQDESV (reference sequence). The CDR3 covers 17 residues. The CDR3 spells CASSSLSGGAITDTQYF. The CDR3 DNA reads TGTGCCAGCAGCTCCCTCAGCGGAGGGGCGATCACAGATACGCAGTATTTT.

The chain couples TRBV29-1 to TRBJ1-1, with a tentative D call TRBD1 (5 bases). CDR1 and CDR2 from the germline V gene are SQVTM and ANQGSEA. The CDR3 consists of 15 residues. Between the trimmed V and J ends, which lost 4 bases and 4 bases, there was a span of 19 bases. This CDR3 reads CSVGDSQGSLTEAFF. Written as DNA, the CDR3 is TGCAGCGTTGGGGATTCTCAGGGCTCCCTCACTGAAGCTTTCTTT.

Only one count was recorded for this clone. The chain carries TRBV5-1 and TRBJ2-3; D is possibly TRBD1 (5 bases). There are 16 residues in the CDR3. Trimming removed 4 bases from V and 0 bases from J, with 15 bases in between. In germline, CDR1 is SGHRS, CDR2 YFSETQ. The CDR3 sequence: CASSPQGSLSTDTQYF. CDR3 bases: TGCGCCAGCAGCCCTCAGGGTTCTCTTAGCACAGATACGCAGTATTTT.

The V call is TRBV7-2, the J call TRBJ2-5, with D tentatively TRBD2 (5 bases). The CDR3 runs to 15 residues. V lost 5 bases, J lost 2 bases, and 15 bases lay in between. Germline V CDR1 and CDR2: SGHTA, FQGNSA. DNA for the CDR3: TGTGCCAGCAGCCTGATAGTGGACTCACAAGAGACCCAGTACTTC. This translates into CASSLIVDSQETQYF.